The sequence of this T cell receptor beta chain was determined in a study of identical twins. Findings and caveats of the study: Excess sharing between twins was weaker in beta out-of-frame sequences. Insertions were fewer in abundant cord blood beta clonotypes, whereas memory repertoires showed none of this pattern.

It was template switching that added a universal primer site, and there were unique molecular identifiers on the cDNA. MiXCR, applied by TCRdb to the 5' RACE reads, yields one record per CDR3 protein. The profile shows about 260,000 distinct CDR3 sequences, roughly 7% of them singletons. There are many counts of this clonotype. What it recognizes is unknown. These data also featured in a second study, about yellow fever vaccine responses in identical twins.

The receptor was derived from a woman under 30 in good health. Specimen: memory (CD45RO+) T cells sorted from blood.

The CDR3 loop is CASSGPTGPNTEAFF. The DNA for the CDR3 is TGTGCCAGCAGCGGCCCGACCGGGCCAAACACTGAAGCTTTCTTT. The J gene is TRBJ1-1, the V gene TRBV2; D gene ambiguous. Looked up from germline, CDR1 is SNHLY and CDR2 is FYNNEI. The ends were cut back, 6 bases at V and 2 bases at J, with 16 bases in the middle. The CDR3 loop spans 15 amino acids. Looking up the rest from reference TRBV2 and TRBJ1-1 gives the full variable domain: EPEVTQTPSHQVTQMGQEVILRCVPISNHLYFYWYRQILGQKVEFLVSFYNNEISEKSEIFDDQFSVERPDGSNFTLKIRSTKLEDSAMYFCASSGPTGPNTEAFFGQGTRLTVV.